The present TCR beta chain was sequenced within a study of blood T cell repertoires in COVID-19. Study background: Samples taken during acute and convalescent COVID-19 were collected in the United States, Italy and Spain.

TCRdb's copy holds only in-frame clones and misses some; the assay was immunoSEQ multiplex PCR. The repertoire holds some 200,000 clones, with 86% as singletons. Trimming removed 3 bases from V and 3 bases from J; junction bases left unmatched: 5. The CDR3 has 14 residues. The germline gives CDR1 SGHRS, CDR2 YFSETQ. The sequence was collected from a man aged 65-85 years with acute or convalescent COVID-19. V and J are TRBV5-1 and TRBJ2-7; 8 bases are shared with TRBD1. Specimen: peripheral blood. CDR3: CASSSGQGFYEQYF. The CDR3 nucleotides are TGCGCCAGCAGCTCCGGACAGGGCTTCTACGAGCAGTACTTC.